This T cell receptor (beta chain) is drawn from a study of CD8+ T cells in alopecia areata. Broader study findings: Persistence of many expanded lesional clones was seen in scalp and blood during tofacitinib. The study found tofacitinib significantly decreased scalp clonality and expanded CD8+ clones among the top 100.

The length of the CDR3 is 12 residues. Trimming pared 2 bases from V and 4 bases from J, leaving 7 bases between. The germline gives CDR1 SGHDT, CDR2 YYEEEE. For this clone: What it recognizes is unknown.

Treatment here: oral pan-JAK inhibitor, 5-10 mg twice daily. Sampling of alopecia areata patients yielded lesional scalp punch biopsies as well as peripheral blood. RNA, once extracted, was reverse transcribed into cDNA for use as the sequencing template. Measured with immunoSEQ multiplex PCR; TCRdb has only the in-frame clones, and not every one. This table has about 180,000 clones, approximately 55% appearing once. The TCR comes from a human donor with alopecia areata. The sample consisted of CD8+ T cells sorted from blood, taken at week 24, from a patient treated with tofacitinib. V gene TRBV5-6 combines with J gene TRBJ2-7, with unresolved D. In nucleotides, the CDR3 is TGTGCCAGCAGCTTTTCCTCTTACGAGCAGTACTTC. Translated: CASSFSSYEQYF.